Listed below are T cell receptor beta chains from one sample, sequenced in a study of a mutant IDH1 vaccine in newly diagnosed glioma. Method: immunoSEQ multiplex PCR; TCRdb's copy keeps in-frame clones and lacks some. The repertoire consists of about 33,000 clones, with around 87% occurring once and the leading ten covering around 2.6%. Their target antigens are unknown. The sequenced sample was PBMCs, obtained from a glioma patient whose treatment included an IDH1 peptide vaccine. The receptors here all came from a middle-aged man with glioma. Both conserved end residues are part of each CDR3. The order of the fields is J gene, clone size, V gene, D gene, CDR3 protein, CDR3 DNA. The D gene is left open where the match is weak. Only part of the rows carry a size: once, few, many, or a class if the clone is expanded.

TRBJ2-6 . TRBV4-2 . CASSHIPSGANVLTF TGTGCCAGCAGCCATATTCCCTCTGGGGCCAACGTCCTGACTTTC
TRBJ1-6 . TRBV27 TRBD1 CASSSSGTGVNRGSPLHF TGTGCCAGCAGTTCCTCCGGGACAGGGGTAAATCGGGGTTCACCCCTCCACTTT
TRBJ1-1 . TRBV19 . CASTGSLNTEAFF TGTGCCAGTACGGGGTCATTGAACACTGAAGCTTTCTTT
TRBJ2-3 . TRBV27 TRBD2 CASSPGTRGTDTQYF TGTGCCAGCAGTCCAGGGACTAGAGGGACAGATACGCAGTATTTT
TRBJ2-7 . TRBV5-1 . CASSLGRHEQYF TGCGCCAGCAGCTTGGGACGGCACGAGCAGTACTTC
TRBJ2-1 . TRBV5-4 TRBD1 CASSSPGTGEREQFF TGTGCCAGCAGCTCTCCCGGGACAGGGGAACGTGAGCAGTTCTTC
TRBJ1-4 . TRBV13 TRBD1 CASGQGATNEKLFF TGTGCCAGCGGACAGGGTGCAACTAATGAAAAACTGTTTTTT
TRBJ1-4 . TRBV5-5 . CASRNPVSPGQAEKLFF TGTGCCAGCAGAAACCCCGTGAGCCCGGGACAAGCTGAAAAACTGTTTTTT
TRBJ2-1 . TRBV18 . CASSPNGQVEGEQFF TGTGCCAGCTCACCAAATGGTCAGGTTGAGGGTGAGCAGTTCTTC
TRBJ1-2 . TRBV29-1 . CSTIPDSYGYTF TGCAGCACCATCCCGGACAGCTATGGCTACACCTTC
TRBJ2-1 . TRBV25-1 . CASSPLGREQFF TGTGCCAGCAGCCCATTGGGGCGTGAGCAGTTCTTC
TRBJ2-6 . TRBV13 . CASSLGQGGANVLTF TGTGCCAGCAGCTTAGGCCAGGGTGGGGCCAACGTCCTGACTTTC
TRBJ2-7 . TRBV19 . CASSIDTRTNEQYF TGTGCCAGTAGTATTGATACCCGAACAAACGAGCAGTACTTC
TRBJ2-7 . TRBV19 . CASRASGPYEQYF TGTGCCAGTAGGGCCAGCGGGCCCTACGAGCAGTACTTC
TRBJ2-1 few TRBV19 TRBD2 CASSPGTSGVNEQFF TGTGCCAGTAGTCCCGGGACTAGCGGGGTGAATGAGCAGTTCTTC
TRBJ2-5 . TRBV5-1 TRBD1 CASSYRGGQETQYF TGCGCCAGCAGTTACAGGGGTGGGCAAGAGACCCAGTACTTC
TRBJ2-1 . TRBV6-1 TRBD1 CASSEETGGFNEQFF TGTGCCAGCAGTGAAGAGACAGGGGGCTTCAATGAGCAGTTCTTC
TRBJ1-5 . TRBV7-2 . CASSQGGPGQPQHF TGTGCCAGCAGCCAAGGGGGGCCGGGTCAGCCCCAGCATTTT
TRBJ1-6 once TRBV30 . CAWRDLRGSYNSPLHF TGTGCCTGGAGGGACCTTCGGGGGTCCTATAATTCACCCCTCCACTTT
TRBJ2-1 . TRBV4-3 TRBD2 CASSQVPSGRALISYNEQFF TGCGCCAGCAGCCAAGTCCCCAGCGGGAGGGCCCTAATTTCCTACAATGAGCAGTTCTTC
TRBJ1-1 . TRBV7-2 . CASSPNMNTEAFF TGTGCCAGCAGCCCGAACATGAACACTGAAGCTTTCTTT
TRBJ2-2 . TRBV7-9 TRBD1 CASSSWTGGRTGELFF TGTGCCAGCAGCTCCTGGACAGGGGGCCGGACCGGGGAGCTGTTTTTT
TRBJ2-7 . TRBV28 . CASKLREGEQYF TGTGCCAGCAAGCTTAGGGAAGGCGAGCAGTACTTC
TRBJ2-4 . TRBV29-1 . CSVAGVDKNIQYF TGCAGCGTTGCTGGGGTGGACAAAAACATTCAGTACTTC
TRBJ1-5 . TRBV19 . CASSGKVGPNQPQHF TGTGCCAGTAGTGGGAAGGTTGGCCCCAATCAGCCCCAGCATTTT
TRBJ1-2 . TRBV6-5 TRBD1 CASSYSGQGAPYGYTF TGTGCCAGCAGTTACTCTGGACAGGGGGCGCCCTATGGCTACACCTTC
TRBJ1-5 . TRBV30 . CAWSGVNSNQPQHF TGTGCCTGGAGTGGGGTTAATAGCAATCAGCCCCAGCATTTT
TRBJ2-7 once TRBV7-2 TRBD1 CASSSGTGASYEQYF TGTGCCAGCAGTTCCGGGACAGGAGCCTCCTACGAGCAGTACTTC
TRBJ1-5 few TRBV28 TRBD1 CASRKMDRPYSNQPQHF TGTGCCAGCCGGAAAATGGACAGGCCCTATAGCAATCAGCCCCAGCATTTT
TRBJ2-5 . TRBV2 TRBD1 CASRTGGAVGTQYF TGTGCCAGCAGGACAGGGGGCGCGGTGGGGACCCAGTACTTC
TRBJ2-5 . TRBV5-4 . CASSSLPGAQETQYF TGTGCCAGCAGCTCCCTCCCCGGGGCCCAAGAGACCCAGTACTTC
TRBJ2-2 . TRBV10-1 TRBD1 CASSEFLSTGGSDTGELFF TGCGCCAGCAGTGAGTTCCTCTCGACAGGGGGGAGTGACACCGGGGAGCTGTTTTTT
TRBJ1-1 . TRBV5-5 . CASSSQGRTEAFF TGTGCCAGCAGCTCACAGGGACGCACTGAAGCTTTCTTT
TRBJ2-2 . TRBV19 . CATTRGTQLNTGELFF TGTGCCACCACCCGAGGGACTCAACTAAACACCGGGGAGCTGTTTTTT
TRBJ1-1 . TRBV6-1 . CASSGGIYTEAFF TGTGCCAGCTCCGGGGGGATCTACACTGAAGCTTTCTTT
TRBJ1-5 . TRBV6-4 . CASSENYSNQPQHF TGTGCCAGCAGTGAAAACTATAGCAATCAGCCCCAGCATTTT
TRBJ2-4 . TRBV30 . CAWSRGRDIQYF TGTGCCTGGAGCCGAGGTAGAGACATTCAGTACTTC
TRBJ2-4 . TRBV20-1 . CSASEVAIQYF TGCAGTGCTAGTGAGGTGGCCATTCAGTACTTC
TRBJ2-7 . TRBV29-1 . CSAKGPSHPYEQYF TGCAGCGCCAAGGGTCCCTCCCATCCGTACGAGCAGTACTTC
TRBJ2-7 once TRBV28 . CASSLGGISYEQYF TGTGCCAGCAGTTTAGGGGGTATAAGTTACGAGCAGTACTTC
TRBJ2-1 . TRBV27 . CATGGGRRYNEQFF TGTGCCACCGGGGGCGGTAGGAGGTACAATGAGCAGTTCTTC